One and the same sample provided the 2 T cell receptor beta chains below, sequenced in a study of response to subunit inactivated influenza vaccine. TCRdb reanalysed the RT-PCR reads using MiXCR and keeps one entry per CDR3 protein. This sample has around 470,000 distinct CDR3 sequences; under 8.5% occur once, and the top ten carry roughly 14%. Sequencing used PBMCs from blood, obtained 23 to 25 months after vaccination. The receptors derive from a man aged 50-75 years who received an inactivated influenza vaccine.

The chain joins TRBV5-6 to TRBJ2-5; 8 bases agree with TRBD2. This CDR3 is built from 14 residues. The V segment lost 2 bases and the J segment 5 bases; nucleotides outside the gene matches: 5. Germline assignment: CDR1 SGHDT and CDR2 YYEEEE. The CDR3 loop reads CASSFAGGGETQYF. The DNA for the CDR3 is TGTGCCAGCAGCTTTGCGGGAGGAGGGGAGACCCAGTACTTC.

The V gene is TRBV5-1, the J gene TRBJ2-1; the match to TRBD2 covers 13 bases. CDR3 length equals 17 residues. Trimming took 2 bases from V and 6 from J; bases not matched to a gene: 8. Germline V lookup: CDR1 SGHRS, CDR2 YFSETQ. This CDR3 reads CASSLGIGTSGTNEQFF. Written as DNA, the CDR3 is TGCGCCAGCAGCTTAGGGATCGGGACTAGCGGGACCAATGAGCAGTTCTTC.